A selection of T cell receptor beta chains follows, all from one sample in a study of CD8 T cells in ankylosing spondylitis. TCRdb itself ran the 5' RACE reads through MiXCR, one entry per CDR3 protein. The table includes around 440,000 distinct CDR3 sequences, 15% to 20% detected once. Sequences were obtained from blood, either unsorted or a sorted T cell fraction (not recorded which). The receptors shown here come from a male donor with ankylosing spondylitis. Both conserved end residues are part of each CDR3. A D gene is named only where the DNA matches it firmly. Clone size is given for some rows only: seen once, a few or many times, or a class if the clone is expanded.

TRBV20-1,TRBJ1-2,.,.,TGCGGGAGCAGGTTTAACTATGGCTACACCTTC,CGSRFNYGYTF
TRBV20-1,TRBJ2-7,TRBD2,.,TGCAGTGCCCCCCCTCTAGCGGGAGCGACCTACGAGCAGTACTTC,CSAPPLAGATYEQYF
TRBV28,TRBJ2-7,TRBD2,few,TGTGCCAGCAGCCAACTAGCGGGAGAAAGGGAGCAGTACTTC,CASSQLAGEREQYF
TRBV5-1,TRBJ1-2,.,few,TGCGCCAGCAGCCCGCGACCCGACACAGCCTATGGCTACACCTTC,CASSPRPDTAYGYTF
TRBV11-2,TRBJ1-2,TRBD1,.,TGTGCCAGCAGCCAAAGACAGGGAATCAGTGGCTACACCTTC,CASSQRQGISGYTF
TRBV30,TRBJ1-1,.,.,TGTGCCTGGAGTGGGAGGGGCAGCGGTGAAGCTTTCTTT,CAWSGRGSGEAFF
TRBV20-1,TRBJ1-1,.,few,TGCAGTGCCCCAGATATGATTTTAAGGTCTGAAGCTTTCTTT,CSAPDMILRSEAFF
TRBV6-1,TRBJ1-5,.,.,TGTGCCAGTACAGGGAGAGGTTCGTATCAGCCCCAGCATTTT,CASTGRGSYQPQHF
TRBV10-3,TRBJ2-3,TRBD2,few,TGTGCCACCGTACTAGCGGGGGGTGATACGCAGTATTTT,CATVLAGGDTQYF
TRBV12-3/TRBV12-4,TRBJ2-3,.,many,TGTGCCAGCAGTTTATGGGCAGATACGCAGTATTTT,CASSLWADTQYF
TRBV5-4,TRBJ1-6,TRBD1,few,TGTGCCAGCAGCTTGGCCCCAGGGGGCTCGAATTCACCCCTCCACTTT,CASSLAPGGSNSPLHF
TRBV10-3,TRBJ1-1,.,few,TGTGCCATCAGTGAGAAGGCGGCAAACACTGAAGCTTTCTTT,CAISEKAANTEAFF
TRBV7-2,TRBJ2-5,.,many,TGTGCCAGCAGCTTAGCTCCCGGGAAAGAGACCCAGTACTTC,CASSLAPGKETQYF
TRBV20-1,TRBJ2-5,.,once,TGCAGTGCTAGACGAGGAATGGGGGGCCAAGAGACCCAGTACTTC,CSARRGMGGQETQYF
TRBV12-3/TRBV12-4,TRBJ2-5,.,many,TGTGCCAGCAGTCTAGCCCTCGGAGAGACCCAGTACTTC,CASSLALGETQYF
TRBV27,TRBJ1-2,.,many,TGTGCCAGCAGTTTATTGGCAGGGGCGAACTATGGCTACACCTTC,CASSLLAGANYGYTF
TRBV27,TRBJ2-7,.,once,TGTGCCAGCAGTCCGGGAGAGAAGGACTACGAGCAGTACTTC,CASSPGEKDYEQYF
TRBV5-1,TRBJ2-7,TRBD1,.,TGCGCCAGCAGCCCCACGGGACAGGAGGACTACGAGCAGTACTTC,CASSPTGQEDYEQYF
TRBV11-2,TRBJ2-3,TRBD2,once,TGTGCCAGCAGCTTATCCGGGGGGGGCAGGACAGATACGCAGTATTTT,CASSLSGGGRTDTQYF
TRBV27,TRBJ1-5,TRBD1,many,TGTGCCAGCGCGGGACAGATCAATCAGCCCCAGCATTTT,CASAGQINQPQHF
TRBV7-2,TRBJ1-2,.,.,TGTGCCAGCAGCTTAGCTGAGAGCTGGAACTATGGCTACACCTTC,CASSLAESWNYGYTF
TRBV20-1,TRBJ2-1,.,.,TGCAGTTTTATAGCAAATGAGCAGTTCTTC,CSFIANEQFF
TRBV20-1,TRBJ2-3,.,.,TGCAGTGCCACCCTGGTGGGCAGTTACACAGATACGCAGTATTTT,CSATLVGSYTDTQYF
TRBV7-9,TRBJ2-3,TRBD2,.,TGTGCCAGCAGCTTAGGCATAGCGGGGGTTCACACAGATACGCAGTATTTT,CASSLGIAGVHTDTQYF
TRBV7-9,TRBJ2-7,.,.,TGTGCCAGCAGCACGCAATCCTACGAGCAGTACTTC,CASSTQSYEQYF
TRBV6-1,TRBJ2-5,TRBD2,many,TGTGCCAGCAGTCCCGGGACTAGCGGCTCCCGGGGAGAGACCCAGTACTTC,CASSPGTSGSRGETQYF
TRBV6-1,TRBJ2-2,.,.,TGTGCCAGCAGTCCCTCTTCCACCGGGGAGCTGTTTTTT,CASSPSSTGELFF
TRBV18,TRBJ2-3,TRBD2,.,TGTGCCAGCTCACGGACTAGCGGGGGCCGTGATGCAGATACGCAGTATTTT,CASSRTSGGRDADTQYF
TRBV20-1,TRBJ2-3,.,.,TGCAGTGCTAGTCCGGGGGATAAGTCAGATACGCAGTATTTT,CSASPGDKSDTQYF